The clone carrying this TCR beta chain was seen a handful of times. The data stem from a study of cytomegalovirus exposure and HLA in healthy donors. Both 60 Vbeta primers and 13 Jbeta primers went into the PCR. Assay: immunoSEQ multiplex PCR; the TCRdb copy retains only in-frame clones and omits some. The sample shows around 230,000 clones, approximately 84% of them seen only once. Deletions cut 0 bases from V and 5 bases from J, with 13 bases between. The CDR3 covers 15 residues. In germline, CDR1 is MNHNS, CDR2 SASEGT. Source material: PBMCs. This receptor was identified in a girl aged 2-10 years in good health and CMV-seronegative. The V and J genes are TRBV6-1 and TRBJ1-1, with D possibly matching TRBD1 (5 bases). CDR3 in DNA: TGTGCCAGCAGTGAAGCGTGGGGGAGGGGAACTGAAGCTTTCTTT. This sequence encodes CASSEAWGRGTEAFF.